This T cell receptor (beta chain) appears in the sequencing data of a study of post-analysis software for immune sequencing data. Whole-study context: The disease courses covered relapsing-remitting, secondary progressive and progressive-relapsing multiple sclerosis. Regarding the study as a whole: Compared with controls, patients had more of roughly five TRBV segments, including TRBV5-6, TRBV5-1 and TRBV20-1. Samples from one preparation batch, clustered by F measure, grouped strongly together.

There are 13 residues in the CDR3. V lost 6 bases and J lost 5, with 11 bases in between. The germline V gene has CDR1 MNHEY and CDR2 SMNVEV (reference sequence). With respect to this clonotype: The target antigen is unknown.

Unique molecular identifiers featured in each of the TCR beta cDNA libraries. From the PCR reads, TCRdb called clonotypes with MiXCR, one entry per CDR3 protein. The table lists about 810,000 distinct CDR3 sequences, approximately 50% of them singletons, with approximately 4.5% in the top ten. This sequence joins TRBV27 and TRBJ1-5; D gene ambiguous. This receptor was identified in a girl between 10 and 17 years old with multiple sclerosis. Sequencing used blood. CDR3 DNA sequence: TGTGCCAGCAGGCTGTTTGCGGATCAGCCCCAGCATTTT. This encodes CASRLFADQPQHF.